The subject of this entry is one T cell receptor beta chain. This clonotype was counted at least ten times. This clone's antigen is unknown. Base quality data are lacking; no much larger clone is found one base away. This sample is drawn from a study of early T cells in non-severe SARS-CoV-2 infection (dated by TCRdb to about 2021). With respect to the entire study: Because TCR sequencing relied on bulk RNA taken from unsorted whole blood, pairing of alpha and beta chains was not possible.

This was a case-control study nested in a cohort of healthcare workers in London, UK, who had nasopharyngeal swab PCR tests and blood samples taken every week. Healthcare workers were recruited during the week of the UK lockdown, between 23 and 31 March 2020, and followed weekly for up to about 15 weeks. Overall results and qualifications from the work: VDJdb matching was skewed toward anti-spike CD8 responses and likely underestimated virus-specific expansions by missing private and CD4 specificities.

The library was prepared using 5' RACE. Sequencing was carried out with a NextSeq 500. The TCR library protocol attached unique molecular identifiers to individual cDNA molecules to correct for sequencing error and PCR bias. TCR alpha and beta chains were both sequenced, and the abundances of alpha and beta sequences in each sample were closely correlated with each other. Under the source paper's analysis protocol: Decombinator V4 was used to perform V gene, J gene and CDR3 annotation of TCR sequences. Expanded TCRs were defined as changing significantly between any two time points under a Poisson model with p below 0.0001. TCR abundances were normalised to the total number of TCRs sequenced in each sample and reported as counts per million. VDJdb, accessed 1 November 2021, was searched for CMV, EBV and SARS-CoV-2 annotated TCRs, excluding TCRs annotated for multiple antigens. Starting from the raw public reads, TCRdb applied fastp trimming at Q25, assembled clones with MiXCR and retained in-frame beta chains. Each CDR3 protein gets just one entry, which takes the most common genes and DNA from the rows behind it. TCRdb, not the authors, supplied the V and J calls. A total of around 25,000 distinct CDR3 sequences appear in this sample, around 4% of them only once. Under 4.5% of the sample belongs to the ten largest clones.

The TCR was taken from an adult who was a healthcare worker with PCR-confirmed SARS-CoV-2 infection or an uninfected control (not recorded which). The specimen sequenced was whole blood.

The CDR3: CASSLINTGELFF. The DNA sequence is given as TGTGCCAGCAGCTTAATTAACACCGGGGAGCTGTTTTTT. This sequence uses TRBV7-2 and TRBJ2-2, with the D gene not clear enough to name. Measured from the cysteine to the phenylalanine, the CDR3 is 13 residues long. CDR3 DNA only is kept here, 39 bases in frame from base 1. CDR1 and CDR2 are read off the germline V gene as SGHTA and FQGNSA. V is clipped by 2 bases and J by 2 bases, and the sequence between their germline boundaries is 3 bases long.